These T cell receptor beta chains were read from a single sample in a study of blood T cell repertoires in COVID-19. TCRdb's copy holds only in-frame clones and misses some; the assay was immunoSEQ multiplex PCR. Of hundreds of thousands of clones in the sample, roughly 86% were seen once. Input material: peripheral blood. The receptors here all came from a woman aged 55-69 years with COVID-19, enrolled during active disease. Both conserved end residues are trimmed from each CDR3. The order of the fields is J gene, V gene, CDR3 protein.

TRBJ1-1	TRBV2	ASEGGGYTEAF
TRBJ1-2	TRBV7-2	ASGQASTSVDYGYT
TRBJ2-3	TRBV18	ASSLNVGDTQY
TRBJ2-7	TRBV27	ASRNLQGYEQY
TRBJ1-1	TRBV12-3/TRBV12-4	ASRRQGPTEAF
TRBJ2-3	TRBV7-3	ASSLLGGAVDTQY
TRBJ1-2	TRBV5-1	ASSPQVLANYGYT
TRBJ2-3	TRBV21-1	ASSKVSAGTPDTQY
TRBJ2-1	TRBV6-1	ASSSGTGVF
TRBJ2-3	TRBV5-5	ASSLGTGGSGDTQY
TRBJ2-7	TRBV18	ASSPLSGQAAQY
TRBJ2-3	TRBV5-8	ASSRGDLSTDTQY
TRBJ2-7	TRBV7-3	ASSLRRGSSYEQY
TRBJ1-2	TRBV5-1	ASRGQGASTNYGYT
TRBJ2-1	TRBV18	ASSQSGTGVINEQF
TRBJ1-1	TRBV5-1	ASSLGLRDTEAF
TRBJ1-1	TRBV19	ASSPTTGAGTEAF
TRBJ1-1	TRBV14	ASSCRDREGNTEAF
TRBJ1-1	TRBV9	ASSVSSHNTEAF
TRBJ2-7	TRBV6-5	ASSYNGGTGTGEQY
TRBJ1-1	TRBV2	ASSWGPSGAF
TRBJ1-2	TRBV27	ASSLWPAGPNYGYT
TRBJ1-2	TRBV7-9	ASSLALGAVPYGYT
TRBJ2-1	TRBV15	ATSRGGQGNYNEQF
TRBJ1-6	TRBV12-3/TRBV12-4	ASKGQGDSPLH
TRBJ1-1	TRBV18	ASSPSEAGNTEAF
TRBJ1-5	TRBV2	ASRGQGVSNQPQH
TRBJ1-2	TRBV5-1	ASSLQGDGYT
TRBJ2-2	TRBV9	ASSPHLSKNTGELF
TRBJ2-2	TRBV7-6	ASSSPPGQGGAGELF
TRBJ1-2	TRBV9	ASSVGALSYT
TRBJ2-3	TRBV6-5	ASRLGQGGTDTQY